This TCR beta chain was captured in a study of cytomegalovirus exposure and HLA in healthy donors (dated by TCRdb to 2016 to 2017). As for the study more broadly: The 500 to 700 repertoires of the first cohort and the roughly 120 validation repertoires were produced on the same platform, according to a later analysis. The aim of the study was to test whether cataloging public T cell receptors could identify signatures of past pathogen exposure. In addition to the first cohort of approximately 670 subjects, a separate validation cohort of approximately 130 different subjects was used. The study combined high-throughput TCR immunosequencing, statistical association of individual TCRs with disease status, and machine learning to predict cytomegalovirus infection status. Summary of the overall study and its limitations: Most TCR sequences were seen in very few donors, while some public TCRs were found in many individuals. Of the cluster scores, around 95% were above 0 in a later analysis, which found that TCRs clustered in the first cohort also tended to co-occur in the 120 or so validation repertoires. In vitro tests confirmed that three of the cytomegalovirus-associated TCR beta chains recognize cytomegalovirus antigens. It was suggested by the authors that the approach could potentially be generalized to other disease states and immunological phenotypes. All 130 or so repertoires were used to score co-occurrence in the validation cohort in a later analysis, because that analysis had no HLA typing for the cohort. A total of 150 or so TCR beta chains were listed by the study as associated with cytomegalovirus. In both the original and validation cohorts, the classifier was reported to diagnose cytomegalovirus status with high specificity and sensitivity.

CDR1 GTSNPN and CDR2 SVGIG are derived from the germline V gene (reference sequence). From the cysteine up to the phenylalanine, the CDR3 has a length of 14 residues. Of the read, only the CDR3 DNA is kept; its 42 bases are in frame from base 1. Trimmed from V: 3 bases; trimmed from J: 3 bases; junction bases lacking a gene match: 5. Separate from the roughly 650-subject first cohort, the validation cohort of 120 subjects was the group to which the donors belonged. With respect to this clone: The clone's antigen remains unknown. The record has no base qualities; no much larger clone is one base away.

The protocol used for the library was the immunoSEQ multiplex PCR assay. The study's processing was this. A statistical classification framework was developed to diagnose cytomegalovirus status using the catalog of TCR beta chain sequences. The table comes from immuneACCESS by way of TCRdb, which keeps in-frame sequences with V and J called. Part of the clones is missing from these tables; in studies checked, under half for an unresolved V gene and the rest for unknown reasons. The V and J calls and the clone size are those of that table, but D and trimming were determined from the DNA. This sample gives roughly 50,000 clones in total; roughly 90% of them show up just once. More than 0.85% of the sample is in the top ten clones.

Sequenced material: PBMCs. The TCR originated in a man between 18 and 29 years old in good health and CMV-seronegative. The rearranged chain carries TRBV30 and TRBJ2-1; TRBD1 fits 7 bases in the junction. The CDR3: CAWRLTGDYNEQFF. The DNA sequence follows: TGTGCCTGGAGGCTCACAGGGGACTACAATGAGCAGTTCTTC.